The following is a TCR beta chain sequence with its context. Its antigen is still unknown. TCRdb passed the reads through MiXCR, listing each CDR3 protein once. The sample has 150,000 or so distinct CDR3 sequences; 25% to 35% are singletons. This entry belongs to a study of T cell repertoires in cytomegalovirus infection. Study context: CMV epitopes that were recently identified and HLA-C-restricted were used alongside well-studied HLA-B-restricted ones. CMV infection together with matching HLA type was indicated by public TCR beta signatures.

Study outcomes and limitations: Predominance within the ex vivo response was attributable to HLA-C-restricted CMV-specific TCR beta clonotypes. CMV carriers with the relevant HLA were identified by cumulative public TCR beta family frequency.

V lost 6 bases, J lost 2 bases, and 6 bases stayed unmatched. The CDR3 is made up of 14 amino acids. The input for sequencing was CD8+ T cells from cultured PBMCs, taken from culture after CMV antigen stimulation. The chain employs TRBV12-3 or TRBV12-4 and TRBJ2-7; TRBD2 agrees at 8 bases. This TCR derives from a human donor in good health (CMV status not recorded). Some clones in this sample may be carry-over from other donors' samples. This CDR3 is CASRPPGLAYEQYF. The CDR3 nucleotides are TGTGCCAGCAGGCCTCCGGGACTAGCCTACGAGCAGTACTTC.